This passage covers 9 T cell receptor beta chains from one sample sequenced in a study of blood T cell repertoires in COVID-19 (dated by TCRdb to about 2020). The library came from the immunoSEQ multiplex PCR assay. TCRdb took over this immuneACCESS table, retaining in-frame rearrangements with V and J assigned. Such tables are incomplete; in checked studies, under half of the missing clones stem from an unresolved V gene, and the remainder is unexplained. Present in this sample are under 200,000 clones, 85% to 90% of which were seen just once. The top ten constitute 0.7% to 0.8% of the sample. The sequencing sample was made of peripheral blood. Receptors originate from a woman between 65 and 79 years old with acute or convalescent COVID-19.

The chain links TRBV3-1 (or the pseudogene TRBV3-2) to TRBJ2-5; D is uncertain. Deletions cut 5 bases from V and 6 bases from J, with 16 bases between. This CDR3 has 14 amino acids. Germline CDR1 LGHDT, CDR2 YNNKEL (reference sequence). The chain's CDR3 is CASSDPGSLKTQYF. The CDR3 DNA sequence: TGTGCCAGCAGCGATCCCGGGTCCCTGAAGACCCAGTACTTC.

The V and J genes are TRBV27 and TRBJ1-3; D unclear. CDR1 and CDR2 from the germline V gene are MNHEY and SMNVEV (reference sequence). There are 14 residues in the CDR3. Trimming removed 4 bases at V and 0 bases at J, with 7 bases between. The CDR3 bases are TGTGCCAGCAGTTCACGGGGCTCTGGAAACACCATATATTTT. It codes for CASSSRGSGNTIYF.

This chain uses TRBV7-8 with TRBJ2-1; TRBD2 matches 12 bases. The CDR3 loop spans 16 amino acids. Germline V gene data show CDR1 as SGHVS and CDR2 as FQNEAQ. V shed 1 base, J shed 13 bases, and the junction held 11 bases outside the gene matches. The CDR3 DNA follows: TGTGCCAGCAGCTTAGTCGATCTAGCGGGGGGGCCAGGACAGTTCTTC. Protein product: CASSLVDLAGGPGQFF.

The genes are TRBV28 and TRBJ1-4; the D gene is possibly TRBD1 (6 bases). The length of the CDR3 is 12 residues. V lost 8 bases, J lost 4 bases, and 8 bases lay in between. CDR1 and CDR2 (germline): MDHEN, SYDVKM. The CDR3 loop reads CASGQYNEKLFF. For the CDR3, the DNA is TGTGCCAGCGGACAGTATAATGAAAAACTGTTTTTT. Supplemented by reference TRBV28 and TRBJ1-4, the full variable domain reads DVKVTQSSRYLVKRTGEKVFLECVQDMDHENMFWYRQDPGLGLRLIYFSYDVKMKEKGDIPEGYSVSREKKERFSLILESASTNQTSMYLCASGQYNEKLFFGSGTQLSVL.

The chain combines TRBV7-9 with TRBJ2-5, with TRBD1 identical over 7 bases. V trimming: 4 bases; J trimming: 4 bases; junction bases outside the gene matches: 9. CDR3 size: 15 residues. CDR1 and CDR2 from the germline V gene are SEHNR and FQNEAQ (reference sequence). CDR3 DNA sequence: TGTGCCAGCAGCTCGATGACAGGGTGGGGAGAGACCCAGTACTTC. Translated: CASSSMTGWGETQYF.

The V and J genes are TRBV4-1 and TRBJ2-7; a weak D match, TRBD1 (6 bases). The length of the CDR3 is 14 residues. Looked up from germline, CDR1 is MGHRA and CDR2 is YSYEKL. V lost 3 bases, J lost 2 bases, and 11 bases lay in between. CDR3: CASSHPDRTYEQYF. The CDR3 DNA reads TGCGCCAGCAGCCATCCTGACAGGACCTACGAGCAGTACTTC.

This CDR3 reads CASRPDGKNYGYTF. CDR3 sequence (DNA): TGTGCCAGCAGACCGGACGGGAAGAACTATGGCTACACCTTC. This chain links TRBV28 with TRBJ1-2, with unresolved D. CDR3 length: 14 amino acids. V was clipped by 6 bases and J by 2 bases, with 13 bases between them. The germline V gene encodes CDR1 MDHEN and CDR2 SYDVKM.

CDR3 in DNA: TGTGCCAGCAGCCAACGGACTAGCGACAACTCCTACGAGCAGTACTTC. This sequence encodes CASSQRTSDNSYEQYF. The chain couples TRBV3-1 (or the pseudogene TRBV3-2) to TRBJ2-7, with TRBD2 identical over 9 bases. Unmatched junction bases numbered 5, after V lost 2 bases and J lost 0 bases. The germline gives CDR1 LGHDT, CDR2 YNNKEL (reference sequence). The CDR3 extends over 16 amino acids.

The chain uses TRBV2 and TRBJ2-2; TRBD1 matches 7 bases. The V gene's germline CDR1 is SNHLY and CDR2 FYNNEI. The CDR3 is 16 amino acids. V was clipped by 6 bases and J by 8 bases; unmatched bases: 15. Here the CDR3 reads CASRDGTAQGYGELFF. The DNA for the CDR3 is TGTGCCAGCAGGGACGGGACAGCGCAGGGTTATGGGGAGCTGTTTTTT.